Listed below are T cell receptor beta chains from one sample, sequenced in a study of CD8 T cells in Susac syndrome. TCRdb reanalysed the immunoSEQ multiplex PCR reads using MiXCR and keeps one entry per CDR3 protein. Of 230,000 or so distinct CDR3 sequences listed, around 95% were seen once; the top ten hold about 0.091%. The sample comprised CD4+ T cells from PBMCs. These receptors were obtained from a human donor with multiple sclerosis. The CDR3 runs from the conserved cysteine through the conserved F or W. Each record gives: V gene, clone size, D gene, J gene, CDR3 DNA, CDR3 protein. A D gene is named only where the DNA matches it firmly. Clone size is stated in some rows and not others, as once, few, many or a class when expanded.

>TRBV27|NA|TRBD1|TRBJ2-7
TGTGCCAGCAGTTTCATAGGACAGGGTGGCACCTACGAGCAGTACTTC
CASSFIGQGGTYEQYF
>TRBV29-1|NA|NA|TRBJ2-3
TGCAGCACAGATACGCAGTATTTT
CSTDTQYF
>TRBV20-1|NA|TRBD1|TRBJ1-5
TGCAGTCTGGGGGGACAGGGAAGCAATCAGCCCCAGCATTTT
CSLGGQGSNQPQHF
>TRBV3-1|NA|NA|TRBJ2-7
TGTGCCAGCAGCCAAGCTCCGGGCTCCTACGAGCAGTACTTC
CASSQAPGSYEQYF
>TRBV30|NA|NA|TRBJ2-5
TGTGCCTGGAGCCTCGACGGCCAGATCCAAGAGACCCAGTACTTC
CAWSLDGQIQETQYF
>TRBV24-1|NA|NA|TRBJ2-2
TGTGCCACCAGTGATTTTAACGCCGGGGAGCTGTTTTTT
CATSDFNAGELFF
>TRBV2|few|TRBD2|TRBJ2-3
TGTGCCAGCACTTGGGGACCGACTAGCACGGATACGCAGTATTTT
CASTWGPTSTDTQYF
>TRBV6-5|NA|NA|TRBJ2-7
TGTGCCAGCAGACGACAGGCGTATACCTACGAGCAGTACTTC
CASRRQAYTYEQYF
>TRBV14|NA|NA|TRBJ2-1
TGTGCCAGCAGCGGGGGGCTCTTC
CASSGGLF
>TRBV4-2|NA|NA|TRBJ2-7
TGTGCCAGCAGCCAAGTCGCCACCAACTCCTACGAGCAGTACTTC
CASSQVATNSYEQYF
>TRBV29-1|NA|NA|TRBJ1-2
TGCAGCGAGGGTGGCTACACCTTC
CSEGGYTF
>TRBV29-1|NA|NA|TRBJ1-5
TGCAGCGTTGAAGATCGGGGGGAGCCCCAGCATTTT
CSVEDRGEPQHF
>TRBV7-3|NA|NA|TRBJ2-2
TGTGCCAGCAGCTTCCCCTCGACTAGGGGCACCGGGGAGCTGTTTTTT
CASSFPSTRGTGELFF
>TRBV15|NA|NA|TRBJ2-3
TGTGCCACCAGCCGGACAGATACGCAGTATTTT
CATSRTDTQYF
>TRBV5-4|NA|NA|TRBJ2-1
TGTGCCAGCAGCTCGGATAGGGTAGGCGAGCAGTTCTTC
CASSSDRVGEQFF
>TRBV20-1|NA|TRBD2|TRBJ2-7
TGCAGTGCTAGAGTCGGACTAGTTGGGTCCTACGAGCAGTACTTC
CSARVGLVGSYEQYF
>TRBV19|NA|NA|TRBJ1-1
TGTGCCAGTGCCGGACCCTTGACTGAAGCTTTCTTT
CASAGPLTEAFF
>TRBV29-1|NA|NA|TRBJ2-7
TGCAGCGTTGTGGATGGGGGCCTCCTATCCTACGAGCAGTACTTC
CSVVDGGLLSYEQYF
>TRBV29-1|NA|NA|TRBJ2-1
TGCAGCGTTCAGGCGGGGTACAATGAGCAGTTCTTC
CSVQAGYNEQFF
>TRBV20-1|NA|TRBD2|TRBJ2-7
TGCAGTGCCGCAGGACTAGCGCTGAACGAGCAGTACTTC
CSAAGLALNEQYF
>TRBV29-1|NA|TRBD1|TRBJ2-2
TGCAGCGTTGAAGTGGGACAGGGTTCCGGGGAGCTGTTTTTT
CSVEVGQGSGELFF
>TRBV2|once|TRBD1|TRBJ2-2
TGTGCCAGCAGTGTTATGGACAGGGGACGTTCCTTGACCGGGGAGCTGTTTTTT
CASSVMDRGRSLTGELFF
>TRBV6-5|NA|TRBD2|TRBJ2-1
TGTGCCAGCAGTTGGACAGCGGGGGTCAATGAGCAGTTCTTC
CASSWTAGVNEQFF
>TRBV20-1|NA|NA|TRBJ1-1
TGCAGCGCCACTTCCGGGACCTTTGAAGCTTTCTTT
CSATSGTFEAFF
>TRBV18|NA|TRBD1|TRBJ1-5
TGTGCCAGCTCAAATGACAGGGGCAATCAGCCCCAGCATTTT
CASSNDRGNQPQHF
>TRBV10-3|NA|TRBD2|TRBJ2-7
TGTGCCATAGGGAAGCGGGAGAGGAACGAGCAGTACTTC
CAIGKRERNEQYF
>TRBV12-3/TRBV12-4|NA|NA|TRBJ1-2
TGTGCCAGCAGTCCGGACATTTGGGGCTACACCTTC
CASSPDIWGYTF
>TRBV30|NA|TRBD2|TRBJ2-5
TGTGCCTGGAGTAATAGCGGGAGGGGCGAGACCCAGTACTTC
CAWSNSGRGETQYF